A single T cell receptor beta chain is shown here with its context. The target antigen is unknown. The sample belongs to a study of T cell responses to AZD1222 COVID-19 vaccine. Data came from immunoSEQ multiplex PCR; TCRdb stores just in-frame clones and leaves some out. The sample lists around 100,000 clones, roughly 86% occurring once. The CDR3 is 13 residues long. V was trimmed by 4 bases and J by 1 base, leaving 7 bases between them. Looked up from germline, CDR1 is LNHDA and CDR2 is SQIVND (reference sequence). Notes on the study in general: Across spike, vaccine-associated CD4 TCRs were found, dominant at 160-218 and 743-854. The study sampled repertoires only after the peak T cell response. Donors were mostly white British, more females; clonal diversity possibly underestimated.

The sample consisted of peripheral blood, taken on day 0 of MenACWY control vaccination. V gene TRBV19 combines with J gene TRBJ1-2; no firm D call. This sequence was found in an adult in good health. CDR3 residues: CASSRTGNYGYTF. CDR3 bases: TGTGCCAGTAGTAGGACGGGTAACTATGGCTACACCTTC.